The clone carrying this T cell receptor beta chain occurred a few times. This CDR3 is 12 amino acids long. Trimming removed 4 bases at V and 4 bases at J, with 7 bases between. Germline V gene sequence: CDR1 LGHDT, CDR2 YNNKEL (reference sequence). Original handling: The assay estimated nucleated cells by amplifying reference gene primers. Libraries were prepared by immunoSEQ multiplex PCR; TCRdb keeps only in-frame clonotypes and omits some of them. V and J calls plus clone size are reproduced from that table; the DNA served to infer D and trimming. The table records around 93,000 clones, 80% to 85% of them present only once. These data belong to a study of blood T cell repertoires in COVID-19. Study-level information: Sources were T cells, B-cell-depleted T cells, or PBMCs; the material itself was cDNA or gDNA.

The sequence came from a man aged 55 to 69 with acute or convalescent COVID-19. The chain joins TRBV3-1 (or the pseudogene TRBV3-2) to TRBJ1-1; TRBD1 might be the D (5 bases). What was sequenced was peripheral blood. The CDR3 spells CASSPGGTEAFF. The CDR3 bases are TGTGCCAGCAGCCCGGGGGGCACTGAAGCTTTCTTT.